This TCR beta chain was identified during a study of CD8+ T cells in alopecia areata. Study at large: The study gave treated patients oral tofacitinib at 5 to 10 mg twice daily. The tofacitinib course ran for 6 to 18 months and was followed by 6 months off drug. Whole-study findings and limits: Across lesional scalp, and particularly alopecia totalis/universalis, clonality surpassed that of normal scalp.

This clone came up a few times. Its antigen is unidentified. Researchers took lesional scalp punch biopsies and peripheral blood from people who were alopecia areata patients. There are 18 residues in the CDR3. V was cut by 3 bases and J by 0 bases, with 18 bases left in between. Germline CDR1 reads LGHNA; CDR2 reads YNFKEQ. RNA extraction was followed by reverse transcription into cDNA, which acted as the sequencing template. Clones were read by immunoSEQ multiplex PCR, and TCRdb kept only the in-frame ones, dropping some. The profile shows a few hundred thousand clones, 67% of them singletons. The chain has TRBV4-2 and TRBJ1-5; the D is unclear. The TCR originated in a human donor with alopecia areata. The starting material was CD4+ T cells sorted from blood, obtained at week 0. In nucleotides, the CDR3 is TGTGCCAGCAGCCAGGATACCGGTTCGGGGAATAGCAATCAGCCCCAGCATTTT. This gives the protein CASSQDTGSGNSNQPQHF.